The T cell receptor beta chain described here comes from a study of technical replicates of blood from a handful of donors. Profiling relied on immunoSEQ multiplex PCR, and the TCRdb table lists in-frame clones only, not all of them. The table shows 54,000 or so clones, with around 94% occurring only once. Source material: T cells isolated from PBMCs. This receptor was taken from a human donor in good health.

The CDR3, as DNA: TGTGCCAGCTCACAACTACAGGGGGCAGATGAAGCTTTCTTT. Encoded protein: CASSQLQGADEAFF. The rearrangement joins TRBV18 to TRBJ1-1, with TRBD1 identical over 9 bases. V lost 4 bases, J lost 7 bases, and 7 bases stayed unmatched. In germline, CDR1 is KGHSH, CDR2 LQKENI. There are 14 residues in the CDR3. Full variable domain (rest looked up from reference TRBV18 and TRBJ1-1): NAGVMQNPRHLVRRRGQEARLRCSPMKGHSHVYWYRQLPEEGLKFMVYLQKENIIDESGMPKERFSAEFPKEGPSILRIQQVVRGDSAAYFCASSQLQGADEAFFGQGTRLTVV.